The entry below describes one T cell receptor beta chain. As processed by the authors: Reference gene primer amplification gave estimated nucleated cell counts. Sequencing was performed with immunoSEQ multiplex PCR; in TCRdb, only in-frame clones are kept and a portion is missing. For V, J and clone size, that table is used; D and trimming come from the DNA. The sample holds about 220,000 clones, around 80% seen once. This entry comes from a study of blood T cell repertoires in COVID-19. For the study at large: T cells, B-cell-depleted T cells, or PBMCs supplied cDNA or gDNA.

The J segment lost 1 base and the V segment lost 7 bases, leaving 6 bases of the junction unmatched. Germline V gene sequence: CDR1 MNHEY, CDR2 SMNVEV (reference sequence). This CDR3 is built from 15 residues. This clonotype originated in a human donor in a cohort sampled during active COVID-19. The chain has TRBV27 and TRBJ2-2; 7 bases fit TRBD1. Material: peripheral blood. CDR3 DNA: TGTGCCAGCAATCCGAGGGGGCGGAACACCGGGGAGCTGTTTTTT. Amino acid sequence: CASNPRGRNTGELFF.